These 32 T cell receptor beta chains share one sample of origin, sequenced in a study of T cell clonotyping in hematopoietic cell transplantation. Here immunoSEQ multiplex PCR was the method, and the copy in TCRdb shows in-frame clones only, minus some. The sample has roughly 38,000 clones, over 80% seen once. Sequenced material: peripheral blood mononuclear cells. These receptors were taken from a woman between 35 and 50 years old in good health. Some clones in this sample may be carry-over from other donors' samples.

The rearrangement links TRBV6-1 to TRBJ1-2; a weak D match, TRBD1 (6 bases). CDR1 is MNHNS, CDR2 SASEGT, per germline. The CDR3 contains 14 residues. V was shortened by 5 bases and J by 7 bases, with 17 bases between the two germline ends. The DNA for the CDR3 is TGTGCCAGCAGTAGGGACACGGGGGGACCTGGCTACACCTTC. The encoded protein is CASSRDTGGPGYTF.

The chain is built from TRBV10-3 and TRBJ1-2; D might be TRBD1 (6 bases). This CDR3 region has 14 residues. Germline V lookup: CDR1 ENHRY, CDR2 SYGVKD. The ends were cut back, 0 bases at V and 3 bases at J, with 8 bases in the middle. The CDR3 region has the DNA TGTGCCATCAGTGAGTCGAGACAGGACTATGGCTACACCTTC. This codes for CAISESRQDYGYTF.

This chain uses TRBV4-2 with TRBJ2-1; D is perhaps TRBD2 (5 bases). V was pared by 8 bases and J by 6 bases, with 8 bases between. Germline V lookup: CDR1 LGHNA, CDR2 YNFKEQ. The CDR3 sequence is 11 residues long. The CDR3 coding sequence is TGTGCCAGCGGAGAGGGCAATGAGCAGTTCTTC. Protein sequence: CASGEGNEQFF.

The chain joins TRBV10-1 to TRBJ2-1; D not certain. In germline, CDR1 is WNHNN, CDR2 SYGVQD (reference sequence). The CDR3 extends over 14 amino acids. V was trimmed by 3 bases and J by 6 bases, leaving 12 bases between them. CDR3 in amino acids: CASSEGRQSNEQFF. CDR3 in DNA: TGCGCCAGCAGTGAAGGGCGACAAAGCAATGAGCAGTTCTTC.

V usage is TRBV5-1 and J usage is TRBJ2-2; a possible D gene is TRBD1 (5 bases). Per germline, CDR1 SGHRS and CDR2 YFSETQ. CDR3 length: 14 amino acids. V gave up 0 bases and J gave up 6 bases, with 9 bases separating them. The DNA of the CDR3 is TGCGCCAGCAGCTTGGCCCAGGGCCCCGGGGAGCTGTTTTTT. Translation gives CASSLAQGPGELFF.

The genes are TRBV9 and TRBJ2-5; maybe TRBD2 (6 bases). V lost 0 bases, J lost 5 bases, and 20 bases lay in between. The CDR3 is made up of 17 amino acids. Germline-derived CDR1 and CDR2 are SGDLS and YYNGEE. The CDR3, as DNA: TGTGCCAGCAGCGTAGATCCGAGACTAGTCGGCACTGAGACCCAGTACTTC. This translates into CASSVDPRLVGTETQYF.

This rearrangement joins TRBV10-3 to TRBJ2-2; TRBD2 agrees at 7 bases. J lost 9 bases, V lost 8 bases, and 24 bases had no gene match. CDR3 length: 18 residues. In germline, CDR1 is ENHRY, CDR2 SYGVKD. The CDR3 DNA follows: TGTGCCATCCGGCAGAGCGGGATATTCGGCGCCGTTTCCCGGGAGCTGTTTTTT. Translated: CAIRQSGIFGAVSRELFF.

The V call is TRBV6-5, the J call TRBJ2-1; a possible D gene is TRBD1 (6 bases). Germline V gene sequence: CDR1 MNHEY, CDR2 SVGAGI. The CDR3 sequence is 15 residues long. V was pared by 2 bases and J by 5 bases, with 13 bases between. In DNA, the CDR3 is TGTGCCAGCAGTTACGGCAGGGGATTAAACAATGAGCAGTTCTTC. Translated, it gives CASSYGRGLNNEQFF.

The chain has TRBV7-2 and TRBJ2-7; 11 positions agree with TRBD2. V lost 1 base, J lost 3 bases, and 5 bases stayed unmatched. This CDR3 spans 16 amino acids. Looked up from germline, CDR1 is SGHTA and CDR2 is FQGNSA. The CDR3 region is CASSLVAGGLLYEQYF. In DNA, the CDR3 is TGTGCCAGCAGCTTAGTAGCGGGAGGGCTTCTCTACGAGCAGTACTTC.

This chain links TRBV2 with TRBJ1-2; 8 bases are shared with TRBD1. Germline V gene sequence: CDR1 SNHLY, CDR2 FYNNEI. This CDR3 spans 14 amino acids. V was pared by 6 bases and J by 4 bases, with 7 bases of the junction left unmatched. The CDR3 nucleotides are TGTGCCAGCAGGACAGGGGAAAGAAGCTATGGCTACACCTTC. The encoded protein is CASRTGERSYGYTF.

This rearrangement joins TRBV19 to TRBJ1-2; 8 bases line up with TRBD1. This CDR3 spans 14 amino acids. Germline loops: CDR1 LNHDA, CDR2 SQIVND (reference sequence). The J segment lost 4 bases and the V segment lost 5 bases, leaving 6 bases of the junction unmatched. The CDR3 here is CASSDRGLVYGYTF. The CDR3 nucleotides read TGTGCCAGTAGTGACAGGGGACTAGTCTATGGCTACACCTTC.

The chain links TRBV28 to TRBJ1-5; D not certain. CDR1 is MDHEN and CDR2 is SYDVKM in the germline V gene. Trimming pared 4 bases from V and 4 bases from J, leaving 14 bases between. This CDR3 contains 15 residues. The CDR3, as DNA: TGTGCCAGCAGTTCCCTACAGCGAGATAATCAGCCCCAGCATTTT. Translation gives CASSSLQRDNQPQHF.

V gene TRBV19 combines with J gene TRBJ2-1; weak D call: TRBD1 (6 bases). This CDR3 spans 13 amino acids. Germline values: CDR1 LNHDA, CDR2 SQIVND (reference sequence). The V and J ends lost 3 bases and 10 bases respectively, with 13 bases between them. The CDR3, as DNA: TGTGCCAGTAGTATTCAGGGGAGTGACGAGCAGTTCTTC. Its translation is CASSIQGSDEQFF.

The chain combines TRBV28 with TRBJ1-1; D gene uncertain. V lost 7 bases and J 1 base, leaving 16 bases between the germline ends. The length of the CDR3 is 15 residues. Germline V gives CDR1 MDHEN, CDR2 SYDVKM. The CDR3 DNA follows: TGTGCCAGCATTGAGGCCGACATTCCGAACACTGAAGCTTTCTTT. Residues: CASIEADIPNTEAFF. The complete variable domain, with remaining parts taken from reference TRBV28 and TRBJ1-1, reads DVKVTQSSRYLVKRTGEKVFLECVQDMDHENMFWYRQDPGLGLRLIYFSYDVKMKEKGDIPEGYSVSREKKERFSLILESASTNQTSMYLCASIEADIPNTEAFFGQGTRLTVV.

J is TRBJ2-7 and V is TRBV30; perhaps TRBD1 as D (6 bases). The V gene lost 3 bases and the J gene lost 0 bases, with 12 bases spanning the gap. The germline V gene has CDR1 GTSNPN and CDR2 SVGIG (reference sequence). The CDR3 has 14 residues. CDR3 amino acids: CAWRGDTGSYEQYF. The CDR3 DNA follows: TGTGCCTGGAGAGGGGACACTGGCTCCTACGAGCAGTACTTC.

The chain couples TRBV5-1 to TRBJ2-6; 9 positions match TRBD1. Trimming cost V 0 bases and J 0 bases; bases outside gene matches: 4. This CDR3 is 18 amino acids long. Germline CDR1 SGHRS, CDR2 YFSETQ. CDR3 nucleotide sequence: TGCGCCAGCAGCTTGGCGGGACAGGGTGACTCTGGGGCCAACGTCCTGACTTTC. Translated: CASSLAGQGDSGANVLTF.

V is TRBV25-1 and J is TRBJ2-7; D call uncertain. The CDR3 is made up of 11 amino acids. V lost 6 bases and J 7 bases, leaving 10 bases between the germline ends. Germline CDR1 MGHDK, CDR2 SYGVNS. Here the CDR3 DNA reads TGTGCCAGCAGCGCCGGGTGGGAGCAGTACTTC. This sequence encodes CASSAGWEQYF.

A few counts support this clone. V and J are TRBV30 and TRBJ2-7; D is uncertain. Trimming left V 2 bases short and J 2 bases short, with 7 bases between. The CDR3 covers 12 residues. CDR1 and CDR2 from the germline V gene are GTSNPN and SVGIG (reference sequence). The CDR3 reads CAWSRITYEQYF. CDR3 DNA: TGTGCCTGGAGTCGGATAACCTACGAGCAGTACTTC.

This chain uses TRBV19 with TRBJ2-7; possibly TRBD2 for D (5 bases). V shed 3 bases and J shed 3 bases, with 12 bases lying between them. This CDR3 has 14 amino acids. From germline, CDR1 is LNHDA and CDR2 SQIVND (reference sequence). Written as DNA, the CDR3 is TGTGCCAGTAGTATGGAGGAAGGGTTCTACGAGCAGTACTTC. It yields the protein CASSMEEGFYEQYF.

This chain uses TRBV5-1 with TRBJ1-1; no clear D. The V gene's germline CDR1 is SGHRS and CDR2 YFSETQ. The CDR3 contains 14 residues. Trimming took 0 bases from V and 6 from J, leaving 12 bases between them. CDR3 sequence: CASSLGQSIAEAFF. The CDR3 DNA is TGCGCCAGCAGCTTGGGGCAGAGTATAGCTGAAGCTTTCTTT. Based on the CDR3 plus reference TRBV5-1 and TRBJ1-1, the full variable domain is KAGVTQTPRYLIKTRGQQVTLSCSPISGHRSVSWYQQTPGQGLQFLFEYFSETQRNKGNFPGRFSGRQFSNSRSEMNVSTLELGDSALYLCASSLGQSIAEAFFGQGTRLTVV.

The V call is TRBV28, the J call TRBJ2-4, with TRBD1 matching 8 bases. Germline CDR1 and CDR2: MDHEN and SYDVKM. The trim removed 2 bases at V and 8 bases at J, leaving 11 bases unmatched. The CDR3 consists of 16 residues. The CDR3 DNA reads as TGTGCCAGCAGTTTACAGGGGGCCCCCGGAGAGGACATTCAGTACTTC. Translated, it gives CASSLQGAPGEDIQYF.

The V gene is TRBV5-1, the J gene TRBJ2-1; D unclear. CDR1 is SGHRS and CDR2 is YFSETQ in the germline V gene. This CDR3 is 11 amino acids long. The germline V and J ends were trimmed by 0 bases and 8 bases, with 3 bases remaining between them. CDR3 in amino acids: CASSLDYEQFF. CDR3 DNA: TGCGCCAGCAGCTTGGACTATGAGCAGTTCTTC.

The rearrangement uses TRBV4-2 and TRBJ2-7, with 14 bases lining up with TRBD2. The germline gives CDR1 LGHNA, CDR2 YNFKEQ. The CDR3 is 18 amino acids. J was trimmed by 1 base and V by 0 bases; bases with no gene match: 5. Written as DNA, the CDR3 is TGTGCCAGCAGCCAAGAAGGGACTAGCGGGAGAGGATCCTACGAGCAGTACTTC. Translated: CASSQEGTSGRGSYEQYF.

The chain combines TRBV5-4 with TRBJ2-7; 12 bases agree with TRBD2. The CDR3 extends over 14 amino acids. V shed 4 bases and J 2 bases; nucleotides not matched to a gene: 1. CDR1 and CDR2 from the germline V gene are SGHNT and YYREEE (reference sequence). The CDR3 protein is CASSPSGRAYEQYF. The CDR3 DNA follows: TGTGCCAGCAGCCCTAGCGGGAGGGCCTACGAGCAGTACTTC.

The chain joins TRBV7-3 to TRBJ2-3; tentative D call: TRBD1 (5 bases). Trimming stripped 5 bases from V and 2 bases from J, with 11 bases between. Germline V gene lookup returns CDR1 SGHTA and CDR2 FQGTGA. The length of the CDR3 is 14 residues. The CDR3 reads CASSAIRDTDTQYF. DNA of the CDR3: TGTGCCAGCAGCGCAATCAGGGACACAGATACGCAGTATTTT.

V gene TRBV28 combines with J gene TRBJ1-2, with TRBD1 matching over 7 bases. The V segment lost 2 bases and the J segment 6 bases; nucleotides outside the gene matches: 12. Germline CDR1 and CDR2: MDHEN and SYDVKM. The CDR3 extends over 16 amino acids. The CDR3 DNA sequence: TGTGCCAGCAGTTTAGCAGGGGGAGGAATAGGTGATGGCTACACCTTC. The encoded protein is CASSLAGGGIGDGYTF.

The CDR3 protein is CATRGPREQYF. In nucleotides, the CDR3 is TGTGCCACTCGGGGCCCGAGGGAGCAGTACTTC. The gene calls are TRBV7-9 and TRBJ2-7; tentatively, D is TRBD1 or TRBD2 (5 bases each). Between the trimmed V and J ends, which lost 10 bases and 7 bases, there was a span of 14 bases. Per the germline V gene, CDR1 is SEHNR and CDR2 is FQNEAQ (reference sequence). This CDR3 contains 11 residues.

The chain employs TRBV7-3 and TRBJ2-7; 7 bases fit TRBD2. This CDR3 is 13 amino acids long. Germline CDR1 and CDR2: SGHTA and FQGTGA. V was pared by 8 bases and J by 1 base, with 5 bases of the junction left unmatched. CDR3 sequence (DNA): TGTGCCAGCGCCCGGGACTATTCCTACGAGCAGTACTTC. Translated: CASARDYSYEQYF.

The chain couples TRBV28 to TRBJ2-1; the D is unclear. This CDR3 is 14 amino acids long. V lost 5 bases, J lost 2 bases, and 10 bases lay in between. Germline V gene lookup returns CDR1 MDHEN and CDR2 SYDVKM. CDR3 nucleotide sequence: TGTGCCAGCAGTCACCGACGTACCTACAATGAGCAGTTCTTC. This codes for CASSHRRTYNEQFF.

J is TRBJ1-4 and V is TRBV30; TRBD1 is a possible D gene (5 bases). V lost 0 bases to trimming and J lost 8 bases, with 10 bases between them. Per the germline V gene, CDR1 is GTSNPN and CDR2 is SVGIG (reference sequence). There are 13 residues in the CDR3. The CDR3 here is CAWSVQEVEKLFF. The DNA for the CDR3 is TGTGCCTGGAGTGTACAGGAAGTCGAAAAACTGTTTTTT. The whole variable domain, remainder taken from reference TRBV30 and TRBJ1-4, is SQTIHQWPATLVQPVGSPLSLECTVEGTSNPNLYWYRQAAGRGLQLLFYSVGIGQISSEVPQNLSASRPQDRQFILSSKKLLLSDSGFYLCAWSVQEVEKLFFGSGTQLSVL.

The V and J genes are TRBV19 and TRBJ2-7; D is possibly TRBD2 (6 bases). The ends were cut back, 0 bases at V and 3 bases at J, with 12 bases in the middle. The length of the CDR3 is 15 residues. Looked up from germline, CDR1 is LNHDA and CDR2 is SQIVND (reference sequence). CDR3 sequence: CASSIDLEGGYEQYF. In DNA, the CDR3 is TGTGCCAGTAGTATAGATCTAGAGGGAGGCTACGAGCAGTACTTC.

The V gene is TRBV7-4, the J gene TRBJ1-5; 9 positions match TRBD1. Looked up from germline, CDR1 is SGHVT and CDR2 is SQSDAQ. The CDR3 sequence is 16 residues long. The ends lost 1 base at V and 2 bases at J; junction bases unmatched: 3. The CDR3 nucleotides read TGTGCCAGCAGCTTAGGAGACAGGGGGGGCAATCAGCCCCAGCATTTT. The encoded protein is CASSLGDRGGNQPQHF.